Shown below are 20 T cell receptor beta chains from a single sample sequenced in a study of blood T cell repertoires in COVID-19. Measured with immunoSEQ multiplex PCR; TCRdb has only the in-frame clones, and not every one. The table has more than 200,000 clones, around 78% seen once. The specimen was peripheral blood. The receptors come from a woman between 70 and 85 years old with active or convalescent COVID-19.

V gene TRBV9 combines with J gene TRBJ1-2; D unresolved. The germline V gene encodes CDR1 SGDLS and CDR2 YYNGEE. This CDR3 is 12 amino acids long. The V and J ends lost 1 base and 8 bases respectively, with 9 bases between them. CDR3 sequence reads: CASSVPSRGYTF. As DNA, the CDR3 is TGTGCCAGCAGCGTACCCAGCAGGGGCTACACCTTC.

The chain links TRBV28 to TRBJ1-1; TRBD1 is a possible D gene (6 bases). The V and J ends lost 6 bases and 7 bases respectively, with 18 bases between them. Germline lookup yields CDR1 MDHEN and CDR2 SYDVKM. There are 14 residues in the CDR3. CDR3 region: CASSLSGTFSEAFF. In DNA, the CDR3 is TGTGCCAGCAGCCTATCCGGGACATTCAGTGAAGCTTTCTTT.

The V gene is TRBV6-5, the J gene TRBJ2-2; 10 nucleotides match TRBD1. The CDR3 contains 14 residues. Germline trimming cut 6 bases from V and 4 bases from J; bases unmatched to any gene: 2. CDR1 and CDR2 (germline): MNHEY, SVGAGI. Here the CDR3 reads CASSWTGGTGELFF. CDR3 DNA: TGTGCCAGCAGCTGGACAGGGGGCACCGGGGAGCTGTTTTTT.

The CDR3: CASSQARFSPGELFF. In DNA form, the CDR3 reads TGCGCCAGCAGCCAGGCCCGATTCTCCCCCGGGGAGCTGTTTTTT. The rearrangement links TRBV4-1 to TRBJ2-2; D is ambiguous. CDR1 is MGHRA, CDR2 YSYEKL, per germline. The CDR3 is 15 residues long. V lost 3 bases, J lost 6 bases, and 14 bases lay in between.

The chain has TRBV6-6 and TRBJ1-4; D uncertain. Trimming took 8 bases from V and 8 from J, leaving 9 bases between them. The CDR3 is 11 amino acids. Germline CDR1 reads MNHNY; CDR2 reads SVGAGI (reference sequence). The CDR3 reads CASREVEKLFF. The CDR3 DNA reads as TGTGCCAGCCGGGAGGTGGAAAAACTGTTTTTT.

This clone was counted between two and nine times. The chain links TRBV23-1 to TRBJ1-2, with 11 bases that match TRBD1. TRBV23-1 is an ORF; its function is uncertain. Losses at the gene ends were 5 bases for V and 7 bases for J; bases not matched to a gene: 18. The CDR3 has 18 amino acids. CDR3 DNA sequence: TGCGCCAGCAGTGGGAGACCGGGACAGGGGGGCCAGGGGATTGGCTACACCTTC. Translating gives CASSGRPGQGGQGIGYTF.

This clone was counted only a few times. The chain joins TRBV7-9 to TRBJ2-3; TRBD1 agrees at 12 bases. This CDR3 region has 16 residues. Germline loops: CDR1 SEHNR, CDR2 FQNEAQ (reference sequence). V dropped 2 bases and J dropped 5; count of bases not matched to a gene: 5. CDR3 nucleotide sequence: TGTGCCAGCAGCTTACGGGACAGGGGGCAGGGAGATACGCAGTATTTT. Translating it yields CASSLRDRGQGDTQYF.

This clone was detected only once. This chain links TRBV5-1 with TRBJ2-2; D remains unclear. The CDR3 is made up of 16 amino acids. V shed 3 bases and J shed 2 bases, with 14 bases lying between them. The germline CDR1 and CDR2 sequences are SGHRS and YFSETQ. The CDR3: CASSSDLLRNTGELFF. The CDR3 DNA sequence: TGCGCCAGCAGCTCAGATCTCCTCCGAAACACCGGGGAGCTGTTTTTT.

This sequence joins TRBV5-1 and TRBJ1-1; TRBD1 matches 8 bases. Trimming took 4 bases from V and 3 from J; bases not matched to a gene: 8. This CDR3 is 15 amino acids long. CDR1 and CDR2 from the germline V gene are SGHRS and YFSETQ. The CDR3 protein is CASSPLGTGYTEAFF. The CDR3 DNA is TGCGCCAGCAGCCCTCTCGGGACAGGTTACACTGAAGCTTTCTTT.

This rearrangement joins TRBV18 to TRBJ2-1; 10 nucleotides match TRBD2. V shed 4 bases, J shed 4 bases, and the junction held 7 bases outside the gene matches. This CDR3 is 16 amino acids long. The germline CDR1 and CDR2 sequences are KGHSH and LQKENI. The DNA of the CDR3 is TGTGCCAGCTCACTTATAGCGGGAGGTTGGTACAATGAGCAGTTCTTC. It encodes CASSLIAGGWYNEQFF.

The gene calls are TRBV3-1 (or the pseudogene TRBV3-2) and TRBJ2-7, with TRBD2 matching over 12 bases. V lost 4 bases, J lost 3 bases, and 4 bases stayed unmatched. CDR1 and CDR2 from the germline V gene are LGHDT and YNNKEL (reference sequence). This CDR3 comprises 15 residues. This chain's CDR3 is CASSLGLAGSYEQYF. In DNA form, the CDR3 reads TGTGCCAGCAGCCTAGGACTAGCGGGGAGCTACGAGCAGTACTTC.

The chain carries TRBV7-9 and TRBJ1-2; 9 bases agree with TRBD1. The CDR3 runs to 13 residues. The ends lost 5 bases at V and 7 bases at J; junction bases unmatched: 5. Germline values: CDR1 SEHNR, CDR2 FQNEAQ (reference sequence). The CDR3 DNA follows: TGTGCCAGCAGCCGGGACAGGGAAAGTGGCTACACCTTC. Protein: CASSRDRESGYTF.

This rearrangement joins TRBV5-1 to TRBJ1-1; 7 nucleotides agree with TRBD1. Germline CDR1 reads SGHRS; CDR2 reads YFSETQ. The CDR3 totals 14 residues. The V gene end was trimmed by 7 bases and the J gene end by 1 base; junction bases not matched to a gene: 7. The CDR3 here is CASAPWTGNTEAFF. CDR3 DNA: TGCGCCAGCGCGCCTTGGACAGGGAACACTGAAGCTTTCTTT.

The CDR3 nucleotides read TGCAGCGTTGTTTGGGACAAATTTGAAGCTTTCTTT. Residues: CSVVWDKFEAFF. The rearrangement joins TRBV29-1 to TRBJ1-1; a weak D match, TRBD1 (6 bases). The CDR3 contains 12 residues. Trimming pared 4 bases from V and 7 bases from J, leaving 13 bases between. Germline loops: CDR1 SQVTM, CDR2 ANQGSEA.

The chain is built from TRBV5-1 and TRBJ1-3; 9 bases match TRBD1. V dropped 4 bases and J dropped 0; count of bases not matched to a gene: 5. Germline V gene sequence: CDR1 SGHRS, CDR2 YFSETQ. This CDR3 contains 16 residues. The CDR3 DNA sequence: TGCGCCAGCAGCCCACAGGGGGCCAACTCTGGAAACACCATATATTTT. Translated, it gives CASSPQGANSGNTIYF.

The chain has TRBV5-8 and TRBJ1-3, with TRBD1 matching 9 bases. Trimming cost V 8 bases and J 8 bases; bases outside gene matches: 11. The CDR3 has 14 residues. Germline loops: CDR1 SGHTS, CDR2 YDEGEE. CDR3 DNA: TGTGCCAGTTTTTCGGGACAGGGAGCCCACACCATATATTTT. This encodes CASFSGQGAHTIYF.

The gene calls are TRBV7-7 and TRBJ2-3, with 9 bases that match TRBD2. Germline CDR1 and CDR2: SSHAT and FNYEAQ (reference sequence). The CDR3 extends over 18 amino acids. J lost 4 bases, V lost 5 bases, and 16 bases had no gene match. CDR3 bases: TGTGCCAGCAGCCGCCGCCCTAGCGGGGCAACTGGGCCAGATACGCAGTATTTT. The encoded protein is CASSRRPSGATGPDTQYF.

V and J are TRBV2 and TRBJ2-5, with 9 bases aligning to TRBD2. V trimming: 0 bases; J trimming: 3 bases; junction bases outside the gene matches: 5. The CDR3 extends over 16 amino acids. Germline V gene lookup returns CDR1 SNHLY and CDR2 FYNNEI. The CDR3, as DNA: TGTGCCAGCAGTGAAGCCCATTTAGCGGGAGAAGAGACCCAGTACTTC. It codes for CASSEAHLAGEETQYF.

This chain links TRBV7-2 with TRBJ1-5, with D possibly TRBD1 on 6 matching bases. The CDR3 spans 16 residues. Germline values: CDR1 SGHTA, CDR2 FQGNSA. Trimming cost V 5 bases and J 2 bases, with 16 bases left between them. The CDR3, as DNA: TGTGCCAGCAGCACACAGGGTGGGACCGGCAATCAGCCCCAGCATTTT. As protein: CASSTQGGTGNQPQHF.

This clone was recorded once. The J gene is TRBJ2-1, the V gene TRBV20-1; 7 bases agree with TRBD1. CDR3 size: 11 residues. CDR1 is DFQATT, CDR2 SNEGSKA, per germline (reference sequence). J gave up 8 bases and V 5 bases, and 3 bases lay outside the gene matches. Here the CDR3 DNA reads TGCAGTGCTCCGACAGGGTATGAGCAGTTCTTC. Translation: CSAPTGYEQFF.